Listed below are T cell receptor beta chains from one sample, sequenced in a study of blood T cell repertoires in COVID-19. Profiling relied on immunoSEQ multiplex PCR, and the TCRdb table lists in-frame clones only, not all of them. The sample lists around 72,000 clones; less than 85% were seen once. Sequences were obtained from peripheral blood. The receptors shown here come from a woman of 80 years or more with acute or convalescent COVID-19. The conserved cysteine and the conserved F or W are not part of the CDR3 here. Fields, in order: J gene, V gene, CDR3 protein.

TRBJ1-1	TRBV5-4	ASSLSIRQDLNTEAF
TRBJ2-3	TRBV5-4	ASSPGGLAGVDTQY
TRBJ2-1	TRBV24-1	ATSFQGEVDEQF
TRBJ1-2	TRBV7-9	ASSLSALAPGYT
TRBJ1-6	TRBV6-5	ASVLGDRGSPLH
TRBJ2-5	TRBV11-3	ASSLGLAGATGETQY
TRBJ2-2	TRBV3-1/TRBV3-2	ASSQTSGGSSGELF
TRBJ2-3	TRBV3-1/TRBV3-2	ASSQAGTALHTDTQY
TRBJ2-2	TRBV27	ASSFSQGGELF
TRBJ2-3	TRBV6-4	ASSDGSTDTQY
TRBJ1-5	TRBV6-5	ASSPGQFRNQPQH
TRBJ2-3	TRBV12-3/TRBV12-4	ASSYGTGRD
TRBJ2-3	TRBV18	ASSPKQGAQDTQY
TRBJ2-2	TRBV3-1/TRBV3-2	ASSLSAGGPLTGELF
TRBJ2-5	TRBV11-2	ASSSGGARGETQY
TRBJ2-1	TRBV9	ASSVGQGRYNEQF
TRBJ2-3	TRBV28	ASTKVGMADTQY
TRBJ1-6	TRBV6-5	ASSYWGGGKNSPLH
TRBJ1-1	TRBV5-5	ASSLDRGNTEAF
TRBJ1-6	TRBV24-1	ATSAKSSGTMREKNSPLH
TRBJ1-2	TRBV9	ASSGRQGASMRYT
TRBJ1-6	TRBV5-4	AGRTGDSPLH
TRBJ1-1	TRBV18	ASSPPARLNTEAF
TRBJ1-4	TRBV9	ASSVVPGEKLF
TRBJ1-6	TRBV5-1	ASSLISGWESPLH
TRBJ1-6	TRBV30	ASGGFSYNSPLH
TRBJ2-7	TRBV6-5	ASRGLASYEQY
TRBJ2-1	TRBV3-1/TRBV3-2	ASSRSGRARVEQF
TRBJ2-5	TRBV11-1	ASSRRQGSGETQY
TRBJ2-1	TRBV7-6	ASSWPRGGGNEQF
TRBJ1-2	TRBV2	ASSPGVENYGYT
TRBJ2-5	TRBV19	ASRTPGQETQY
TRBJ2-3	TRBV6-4	ASRPFGGAADTQY
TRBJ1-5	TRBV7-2	ASSWGQLLNQPQH
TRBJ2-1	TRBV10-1	ASSEGISGSYNEQF
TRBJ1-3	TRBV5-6	ASSSASSGNTIY
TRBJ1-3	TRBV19	ASSTDPGTGGNTIY
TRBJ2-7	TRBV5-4	ASSLGSGNLYEQY
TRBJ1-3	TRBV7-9	ASSPAGASSGNTIY
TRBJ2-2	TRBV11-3	ASSWRHGSGNTGELF
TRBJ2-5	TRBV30	AWSVLGGGEETQY
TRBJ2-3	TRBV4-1	ASSRGGLSTDTQY
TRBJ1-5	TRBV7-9	ASSLGAFNQPQH
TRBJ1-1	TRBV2	ASIKGAYGVEAF
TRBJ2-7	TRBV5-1	ASSSGTSGYEQY
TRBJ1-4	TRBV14	ASSPRTGVNEKLF
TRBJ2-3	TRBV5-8	ASSPGANRPTDTQY
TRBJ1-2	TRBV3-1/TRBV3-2	ASSQGQGTTNYGYT
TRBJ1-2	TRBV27	ASRTGGRYGYT
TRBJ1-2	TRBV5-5	ASSLAPGILNGGYT